This TCR beta chain appears in the sequencing data of a study of graft-versus-host responses after intestinal transplantation. Germline V lookup: CDR1 DFQATT, CDR2 SNEGSKA (reference sequence). This CDR3 has 10 amino acids. The junction had 4 bases not matched to a gene; V was cut back by 4 bases and J by 13 bases. This clone was seen just once. What it recognizes is unknown. TCRdb's copy holds only in-frame clones and misses some; the assay was immunoSEQ multiplex PCR. Of about 88,000 clones listed, 75% to 90% are singletons. Sequencing used unstimulated CD4+ T cells sorted from spleen or lymph node cells, obtained before intestinal transplant. This chain connects TRBV20-1 to TRBJ2-3, with TRBD1 matching 8 bases. This TCR derives from a human donor who received an intestinal transplant. In DNA form, the CDR3 reads TGCAGTGCTACCCCGGACAGGGAGTATTTT. Amino acid sequence: CSATPDREYF.